These T cell receptor beta chains were read from a single sample in a study of blood T cell repertoires in COVID-19. Sequenced by immunoSEQ multiplex PCR; TCRdb stores in-frame clones only, minus some. The sample includes a few hundred thousand clones, 89% seen only once; the top ten take about 3%. The sample taken for sequencing was peripheral blood. The receptors derive from a woman in her 30s with COVID-19, enrolled during active disease. Both conserved end residues are part of each CDR3. D genes are given only for firm matches. The size field is filled for only some rows; it gives once, few, many or a size class.

d_call j_call clone_size v_call cdr3_nt cdr3_aa
NA TRBJ1-1 NA TRBV10-3 TGTGCCACTACGGGGGGCCCTGAAGCTTTCTTT CATTGGPEAFF
TRBD1 TRBJ1-3 NA TRBV6-2/TRBV6-3 TGTGCCAGCAGTCACGACAGGGGGCTTGGAAACACCATATATTTT CASSHDRGLGNTIYF
NA TRBJ2-3 NA TRBV4-3 TGCGCCAGCAGCCAAGATTTCCTCCGCCACTGGCGGGATACGCAGTATTTT CASSQDFLRHWRDTQYF
NA TRBJ1-1 NA TRBV6-2/TRBV6-3 TGTGCCAGCAGTTACGACAGGCGATTTGAAGCTTTCTTT CASSYDRRFEAFF
NA TRBJ1-2 once TRBV6-5 TGTGCCAGCAGCCCCCGGGAGAAATTCGGCTACACCTTC CASSPREKFGYTF
TRBD2 TRBJ2-1 NA TRBV7-2 TGTGCCAGCAGCTTAGCACGGTATAGCGGGAACAATGAGCAGTTCTTC CASSLARYSGNNEQFF
TRBD2 TRBJ2-7 NA TRBV11-2 TGTGCCAGCAGCCCACCTAGCGGGGGGGCCTACGAGCAGTACTTC CASSPPSGGAYEQYF
NA TRBJ2-3 NA TRBV11-2 TGTGCCAGCACGACATCGGGGAGACATACGCAGTATTTT CASTTSGRHTQYF
TRBD2 TRBJ2-3 once TRBV4-1 TGCGCCAGCAGCCAACCTACCGGGACTAGCGTAATTTGGGATACGCAGTATTTT CASSQPTGTSVIWDTQYF
TRBD1 TRBJ2-2 NA TRBV7-9 TGTGCCAGCAGCTCCCTCAGGGGGATAACCGGGGAGCTGTTTTTT CASSSLRGITGELFF
NA TRBJ2-3 NA TRBV19 TGTGCCAGTAGGGGTCGGGCGTCGGGGGATACGCAGTATTTT CASRGRASGDTQYF
NA TRBJ2-3 NA TRBV7-6 TGTGCCAGCAGCTTAGCGGGGTGGGGACTCCCTGCAGATACGCAGTATTTT CASSLAGWGLPADTQYF
NA TRBJ1-2 NA TRBV7-2 TGTGCCAGCAGCTTAGCGCCAACAGGAGATCTTAACTATGGCTACACCTTC CASSLAPTGDLNYGYTF
TRBD2 TRBJ2-3 once TRBV9 TGTGCCAGCAGCGTAGAGGGACTATCCGGTTATTTGCTCACAGATACGCAGTATTTT CASSVEGLSGYLLTDTQYF
TRBD2 TRBJ2-3 NA TRBV5-1 TGCGCCAGCAGCTTCGGGACTAGCGGTCCTAGCACAGATACGCAGTATTTT CASSFGTSGPSTDTQYF
TRBD2 TRBJ2-3 NA TRBV2 TGTGCCAGCAGTGAGGTAGCGGGGATGGTAGATACGCAGTATTTT CASSEVAGMVDTQYF
TRBD1 TRBJ2-5 NA TRBV2 TGTGCCAGCAGGGGACAGGTTTTGGTGGCAGAGACCCAGTACTTC CASRGQVLVAETQYF
NA TRBJ2-1 NA TRBV20-1 TGCAGTGCTAGTAGGGGCAACTACAATGAGCAGTTCTTC CSASRGNYNEQFF
NA TRBJ1-5 NA TRBV10-1 TGCGCCAGCAGTGAGTCGAGTGATCAGCCCCAGCATTTT CASSESSDQPQHF
TRBD1 TRBJ1-2 NA TRBV19 TGTGCCAGTAGTATTGAGGGACAGGGATTGGAGAACTATGGCTACACCTTC CASSIEGQGLENYGYTF
NA TRBJ1-4 NA TRBV7-2 TGTGCCAGCAGCTCCGGTGACCAGGTCGAAAAACTGTTTTTT CASSSGDQVEKLFF
TRBD1 TRBJ2-1 NA TRBV10-1 TGCGCCAGCAGTGTTGTCACCGGGACAGGGAGGAACAATGAGCAGTTCTTC CASSVVTGTGRNNEQFF
NA TRBJ1-1 NA TRBV11-2 TGTGCCAGCGACCAACACCTAAAACAGGGGAACACTGAAGCTTTCTTT CASDQHLKQGNTEAFF
TRBD2 TRBJ2-3 NA TRBV24-1 TGTGCCACCAGTGATTTTAAGGAGCGGGGGGTGACAGATACGCAGTATTTT CATSDFKERGVTDTQYF
TRBD2 TRBJ2-3 NA TRBV11-2 TGTGCCAGCAGCCTACGACTAGCGGGGGGGTCAGATACGCAGTATTTT CASSLRLAGGSDTQYF
NA TRBJ2-3 NA TRBV29-1 TGCAGCGTTGGCCCCCGCGGACTGATCAATACGCAGTATTTT CSVGPRGLINTQYF
NA TRBJ1-2 NA TRBV25-1 TGTGCCAGCAGTGAATCAGGGAGCGGGATCAACTATGGCTACACCTTC CASSESGSGINYGYTF
NA TRBJ1-2 NA TRBV12-3/TRBV12-4 TGTGCCAGCAGTTTCGGACAGTATTATGGCTACACCTTC CASSFGQYYGYTF
NA TRBJ1-5 few TRBV6-1 TGTGCCAGCAGTGAAGCGATGGGCAGCTTTAGCAATCAGCCCCAGCATTTT CASSEAMGSFSNQPQHF
TRBD2 TRBJ2-6 NA TRBV5-6 TGTGCCAGCAGCTTGTTAGCGGGCGCTGGGGCCAACGTCCTGACTTTC CASSLLAGAGANVLTF
TRBD1 TRBJ2-5 NA TRBV7-2 TGTGCCAGCAGTTCGACAGGGCTAGAGACCCAGTACTTC CASSSTGLETQYF
TRBD1 TRBJ2-7 NA TRBV3-1/TRBV3-2 TGTGCCAGCAGTGTACCGGGACAGATCTACGAGCAGTACTTC CASSVPGQIYEQYF
TRBD2 TRBJ2-6 NA TRBV6-4 TGTGCCAGCAGTGACTCGATAGCGGGGGACCACTCTGGGGCCAACGTCCTGACTTTC CASSDSIAGDHSGANVLTF
TRBD1 TRBJ1-4 few TRBV7-9 TGTGCCAGCAGCTTACCGGGACAGCCAACTAATGAAAAACTGTTTTTT CASSLPGQPTNEKLFF
NA TRBJ2-2 NA TRBV10-2 TGCGCCAGCAGTGGAGGCACCGGGGAGCTGTTTTTT CASSGGTGELFF